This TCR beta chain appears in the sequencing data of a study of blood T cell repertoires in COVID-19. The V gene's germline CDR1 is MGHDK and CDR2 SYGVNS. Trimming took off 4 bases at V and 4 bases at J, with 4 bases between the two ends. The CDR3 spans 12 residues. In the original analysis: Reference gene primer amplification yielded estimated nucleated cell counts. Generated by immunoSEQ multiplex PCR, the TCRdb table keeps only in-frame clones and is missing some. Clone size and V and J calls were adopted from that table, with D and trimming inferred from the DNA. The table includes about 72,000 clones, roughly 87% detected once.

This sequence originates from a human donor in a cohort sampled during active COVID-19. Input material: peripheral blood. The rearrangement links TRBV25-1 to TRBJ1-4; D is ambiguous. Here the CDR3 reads CASSVGNEKLFF. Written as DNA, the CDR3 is TGTGCCAGCAGTGTCGGTAATGAAAAACTGTTTTTT.